This T cell receptor beta chain was identified in a study of blood T cell dynamics during melanoma immunotherapy (dated by TCRdb to the early 2020s). General notes on the study: The patients had metastatic melanoma and were given first-line pembrolizumab or nivolumab plus ipilimumab as standard of care in the United Kingdom. The training cohort consisted of consecutive patients, while an additional independent group of patients from the same centre was pooled to form an external validation set. To find early correlates of response, peripheral T cell receptor repertoires were profiled in metastatic melanoma patients before and after one cycle of checkpoint inhibitor therapy. The research as a whole found: Unlike progressors, patients who went on to achieve disease control showed a bifurcated reorganization of the PBMC repertoire at W3, with either increased clonality or increased diversity. The relatively small sample size was acknowledged as a potential limitation on generalization of the results. Whether the T cell clones behind the repertoire changes were melanoma-specific or instead reflected general immune activation was something the study could not determine.

The sample's time point label, decoded: pre-treatment baseline. Blood was sampled before treatment (T0) and at week 3 (W3), after the first cycle of checkpoint blockade. Except for a couple of patients with rapid clinical progression, response was assessed 12 weeks after the first infusion by RECIST 1.1; disease control meant complete response, partial response or stable disease. Patients were excluded for prior systemic cancer treatment, concomitant immunosuppressant therapy or synchronous other active malignancies. To track both circulating cells and T cell turnover, TCR beta was sequenced from bulk PBMC as well as from plasma cell-free DNA. PBMC were isolated from blood with Lymphoprep and SepMate tubes, followed by red cell lysis. QIAamp DNA Blood Mini kits were used to extract DNA from PBMC and sorted T cell subsets. CDR1 SGHTA and CDR2 FQGTGA are derived from the germline V gene. The CDR3 has 14 amino acids, counting the end cysteine and phenylalanine. Of the read, only the CDR3 DNA is kept; its 42 bases are in frame from base 1. V lost 4 bases and J lost 3 bases, and the count of bases not matched to a germline gene is 3.

For every bulk PBMC sample, a fixed 350 ng of DNA was loaded. The immunoSEQ TCRb Assay kit was used according to manufacturer instructions to amplify TCR beta CDR3 sequences from genomic DNA. The KAPA Library Quantification Kit for Illumina platforms was used to quantify pooled libraries by qPCR. Sequencing of the pooled libraries was done on an Illumina NextSeq 500, with clustering at roughly 0.6-1.2 pM. From the authors' description of their analysis: The TCR data were analyzed using immunoSEQ ANALYZER and the R LymphoSeq package. A rearrangement efficiency score was calculated as productive divided by the sum of productive and non-productive CDR3 sequences. Within each patient, timepoints were compared pairwise for clonality, measured with the Gini coefficient, and for diversity, measured with the Renyi index at alpha=1. In LymphoSeq, clonal relatedness was computed using an edit distance of 3, and repertoire similarity was computed using the Bhattacharyya coefficient. To classify response, a linear discriminant analysis based on week-3 changes in clonality and diversity was built using the R MASS and caret packages. What TCRdb holds here is the immuneACCESS table cut down to in-frame rearrangements. Part of the clones is not present; checked against another copy, under half of the missing clones reflect an unresolved V gene, and the others are unexplained. V and J calls and clone size follow that table, whereas D and trimming were derived from the DNA. Across this sample there are approximately 13,000 clones, with roughly 90% seen only once. Around 3.3% of the sample comes from the top ten.

As regards this clone: No antigen is known for it. No much larger clone is present one base from it, and per-base qualities are unavailable.

The V gene is TRBV7-3 and the J gene is TRBJ1-1, with TRBD1 matching 9 junction bases. The source of this sequence is a human donor with melanoma. This sample comprised blood, obtained from a patient treated with checkpoint blockade. The DNA sequence follows: TGTGCCAGCAGCTCGGGACAGGGTCACACTGAAGCTTTCTTT. Its protein product is CASSSGQGHTEAFF.